Presented here are 20 T cell receptor beta chains from one specimen sequenced in a study of tumor-infiltrating lymphocytes in oesophageal squamous cell carcinoma. In TCRdb, the PCR reads were re-called with MiXCR into one record per CDR3 protein. The repertoire has about 19,000 distinct CDR3 sequences, more than 40% of them found once; the top ten carry about 11%. Input material: normal esophageal tissue next to the tumor. The receptors here all came from a male donor with esophageal squamous cell carcinoma.

This chain uses TRBV11-3 with TRBJ2-1; D is unclear. There are 14 residues in the CDR3. V lost 0 bases, J lost 4 bases, and 7 bases lay in between. Germline values: CDR1 SGHNT, CDR2 YENEEA. Written as DNA, the CDR3 is TGTGCCAGCAGCTTAGACAGTTTTTACAATGAGCAGTTCTTC. Its protein product is CASSLDSFYNEQFF.

This clonotype appeared a few times. CDR3 sequence: CASSPRDVSSSTDTQYF. For the CDR3, the DNA is TGTGCCAGCAGTCCTAGGGACGTTAGCTCTTCCACAGATACGCAGTATTTT. This chain links TRBV12-3 or TRBV12-4 with TRBJ2-3; D might be TRBD1 or TRBD2, each matching 5 bases. The germline V and J ends were trimmed by 5 bases and 2 bases, with 20 bases remaining between them. CDR3 length: 17 amino acids.

This clonotype is labeled large (0.1 to 1%). V and J are TRBV7-9 and TRBJ2-1; 7 bases agree with TRBD2. From germline, CDR1 is SEHNR and CDR2 FQNEAQ (reference sequence). The CDR3 is 13 residues long. V was clipped by 5 bases and J by 5 bases; unmatched bases: 3. As DNA, the CDR3 is TGTGCCAGCAGCGCTAGCGGCAACAATGAGCAGTTCTTC. Its translation is CASSASGNNEQFF. The full variable domain, completed using reference TRBV7-9 and TRBJ2-1, is DTGVSQNPRHKITKRGQNVTFRCDPISEHNRLYWYRQTLGQGPEFLTYFQNEAQLEKSRLLSDRFSAERPKGSFSTLEIQRTEQGDSAMYLCASSASGNNEQFFGPGTRLTVL.

The chain employs TRBV6-5 and TRBJ2-5; unclear D gene. The CDR3 is 12 residues long. The V and J ends lost 6 bases and 5 bases respectively, with 10 bases between them. Per the germline V gene, CDR1 is MNHEY and CDR2 is SVGAGI. This CDR3 reads CASRTIGETQYF. Written as DNA, the CDR3 is TGTGCCAGCAGGACGATAGGGGAGACCCAGTACTTC.

This chain uses TRBV7-2 with TRBJ2-4; D might be TRBD1 (6 bases). The better agreement between TRBJ2-7 and the DNA end casts doubt on the J call. Looked up from germline, CDR1 is SGHTA and CDR2 is FQGNSA. This CDR3 region has 15 residues. CDR3: CASSLRDTHSYEQYF. The CDR3 DNA follows: TGTGCCAGCAGCTTAAGGGACACCCACTCCTACGAGCAGTACTTC.

The chain links TRBV7-8 to TRBJ2-5; TRBD2 matches 8 bases. Germline CDR1 SGHVS, CDR2 FQNEAQ. Losses at the gene ends were 1 base for V and 4 bases for J; bases not matched to a gene: 14. CDR3 length: 18 amino acids. This CDR3 reads CASSLGGSDGRAIETQYF. In DNA, the CDR3 is TGTGCCAGCAGCTTAGGTGGGTCGGACGGGAGGGCCATAGAGACCCAGTACTTC.

The chain recombines TRBV14 with TRBJ2-4; a weak D match, TRBD1 (5 bases). This CDR3 spans 14 amino acids. Germline V gives CDR1 SGHDN, CDR2 FVKESK. Trimming pared 3 bases from V and 13 bases from J, leaving 19 bases between. The CDR3 reads CASSHPGGANEQYF. Here the CDR3 DNA reads TGTGCCAGCAGCCACCCCGGTGGGGCCAATGAGCAGTACTTC.

CDR3 protein: CSVQLAPGETQYF. CDR3 DNA sequence: TGCAGCGTTCAGTTAGCCCCAGGGGAGACCCAGTACTTC. The chain employs TRBV29-1 and TRBJ2-1, with a possible D match to TRBD1 (5 bases). The assigned J gene may be wrong: the sequence end matches TRBJ2-5 better. CDR3 length: 13 amino acids. Germline V gives CDR1 SQVTM, CDR2 ANQGSEA.

This chain links TRBV6-2 or TRBV6-3 with TRBJ1-1, with D uncertain. Germline CDR1 reads MNHEY; CDR2 reads SVGEGT. With 7 bases removed from V and 6 bases from J, the gap between germline ends came to 15 bases. This CDR3 is built from 13 residues. The CDR3 loop reads CASIGSRIAEAFF. The DNA for the CDR3 is TGTGCCAGCATCGGTTCTCGGATTGCTGAAGCTTTCTTT.

This clonotype was seen only once. The genes are TRBV11-2 and TRBJ1-2, with D unclear. The CDR3 loop spans 12 amino acids. The germline V gene has CDR1 SGHAT and CDR2 FQNNGV. V was cut by 1 base and J by 7 bases, with 7 bases left in between. The CDR3 loop reads CASSLGRSGYTF. The CDR3 coding sequence is TGTGCCAGCAGCTTAGGCAGAAGTGGCTACACCTTC.

This clonotype was detected ten times or more. A much larger clonotype is one base distant, so this may be a read error. The CDR3 coding sequence is TGTGCCAGCAGCTCAGGACTAGCCGGGGCTTGGGGGAATGAGCAGTACTTC. This codes for CASSSGLAGAWGNEQYF. This chain uses TRBV7-9 with TRBJ2-5; 8 bases map to TRBD2. There are 17 residues in the CDR3. V lost 4 bases and J lost 11; bases outside the gene matches: 21. Germline values: CDR1 SEHNR, CDR2 FQNEAQ (reference sequence).

This clonotype appeared many times. V and J are TRBV7-9 and TRBJ2-5; D not certain. Between the trimmed V and J ends, which lost 4 bases and 2 bases, there was a span of 14 bases. This CDR3 has 15 residues. Germline CDR1 is SEHNR and CDR2 is FQNEAQ (reference sequence). CDR3 region: CASSSGPSQQETQYF. CDR3 sequence (DNA): TGTGCCAGCAGCTCTGGACCCTCCCAGCAAGAGACCCAGTACTTC.

This clonotype was counted only a few times. The J gene is TRBJ2-1, the V gene TRBV7-8; D perhaps matches TRBD2 (6 bases). The J call may be incorrect, as the DNA end agrees better with TRBJ2-7. Germline V gene data show CDR1 as SGHVS and CDR2 as FQNEAQ. The CDR3 sequence is 14 residues long. For the CDR3, the DNA is TGTGCCAGCAGCTTGGGTCTAGCGTATAGTGAGCAGTACTTC. Its translation is CASSLGLAYSEQYF.

The chain combines TRBV7-2 with TRBJ2-7, with D tentatively TRBD2 (6 bases). V shed 1 base and J shed 9 bases, with 22 bases lying between them. Germline V gives CDR1 SGHTA, CDR2 FQGNSA. This CDR3 has 16 amino acids. CDR3 residues: CASSLGPWGLEARQYF. The CDR3 region has the DNA TGTGCCAGCAGCTTAGGACCTTGGGGACTTGAGGCGCGGCAGTACTTC.

V is TRBV5-1 and J is TRBJ2-4; 11 nucleotides line up with TRBD2. Judging by the DNA end, TRBJ2-5 fits better; the J call may be wrong. This CDR3 spans 14 amino acids. Germline V gene data show CDR1 as SGHRS and CDR2 as YFSETQ. The CDR3 is CASSGLAGQETQYF. As DNA, the CDR3 is TGCGCCAGCAGCGGACTAGCGGGTCAAGAGACCCAGTACTTC.

The V gene is TRBV28, the J gene TRBJ2-6; the D gene is possibly TRBD2 (5 bases). Near its end, the DNA agrees better with TRBJ2-7, so the J call may be wrong. The CDR3 runs to 10 residues. Germline values: CDR1 MDHEN, CDR2 SYDVKM. Written as DNA, the CDR3 is TGTGCCAGCAGACTAGGCGAGCAGTACTTC. The encoded protein is CASRLGEQYF.

The sample holds many counts of this clonotype. The J gene is TRBJ2-1, the V gene TRBV10-1, with D possibly matching TRBD2 (7 bases). The CDR3 loop spans 15 amino acids. V dropped 6 bases and J dropped 3 bases, with 15 bases sitting between them. Germline V lookup: CDR1 WNHNN, CDR2 SYGVQD (reference sequence). The CDR3 spells CASSSGGPSYNEQFF. The CDR3, as DNA: TGCGCCAGCAGCTCGGGGGGCCCAAGCTACAATGAGCAGTTCTTC.

At least ten counts were recorded for this clonotype. The chain employs TRBV5-6 and TRBJ2-1, with 8 bases aligning to TRBD2. J was trimmed by 4 bases and V by 1 base; bases with no gene match: 4. The CDR3 has 15 amino acids. CDR1 is SGHDT, CDR2 YYEEEE, per germline. The CDR3 DNA is TGTGCCAGCAGCTTGTCGGCTAGCGGGTACAATGAGCAGTTCTTC. Translation: CASSLSASGYNEQFF.

This clonotype has only a few counts. V usage is TRBV12-3 or TRBV12-4 and J usage is TRBJ1-3; D ambiguous. V lost 5 bases, J lost 0 bases, and 8 bases lay in between. The CDR3 loop spans 14 amino acids. CDR3 bases: TGTGCCAGCAGTACACCTTACTCTGGAAACACCATATATTTT. This sequence encodes CASSTPYSGNTIYF.

This clonotype appeared many times. CDR3 sequence: CASSKDRNTGELFF. The CDR3 nucleotides are TGTGCCAGCAGTAAGGACAGAAACACCGGGGAGCTGTTTTTT. This chain uses TRBV6-1 with TRBJ2-2, with D tentatively TRBD1 (6 bases). V was pared by 5 bases and J by 2 bases, with 9 bases between. The CDR3 contains 14 residues. The germline CDR1 and CDR2 sequences are MNHNS and SASEGT.